This record concerns one TCR beta chain sequence. Its target is unknown. The TCR beta library used iRepertoire HTBI primers with Arm-PCR amplification of CDR3. TCRdb itself ran the multiplex PCR reads through MiXCR, one entry per CDR3 protein. Seen here are about 420,000 distinct CDR3 sequences, 15% to 20% observed once, and the top ten hold 20% to 25%. The record originates from a study of regulatory T cells in long-lasting Graves disease. The germline V and J ends were trimmed by 1 base and 3 bases, with 6 bases remaining between them. CDR1 and CDR2 from the germline V gene are KGHSH and LQKENI. The CDR3 is made up of 13 amino acids. Documented time point: newly diagnosed GD, antithyroid drugs for less than 3 months. PBMC-derived RNA was used for the TCR library. The study, taken as a whole, reports: Persistent disease preferred TRBV28, TRBJ1-2 and TRBJ2-5; new disease, TRBV20-1 and TRBJ2-1.

Another study also made use of these data, one on T cells in Graves' hyperthyroidism and ophthalmopathy.

The J gene is TRBJ2-5, the V gene TRBV18; unclear D gene. This sequence originates from a young woman with Graves disease. Material: peripheral blood mononuclear cells (PBMCs), obtained at new diagnosis, from a patient treated with antithyroid drugs. The CDR3 is CASSPHLKETQYF. CDR3 nucleotides: TGTGCCAGCTCACCACACCTTAAAGAGACCCAGTACTTC.